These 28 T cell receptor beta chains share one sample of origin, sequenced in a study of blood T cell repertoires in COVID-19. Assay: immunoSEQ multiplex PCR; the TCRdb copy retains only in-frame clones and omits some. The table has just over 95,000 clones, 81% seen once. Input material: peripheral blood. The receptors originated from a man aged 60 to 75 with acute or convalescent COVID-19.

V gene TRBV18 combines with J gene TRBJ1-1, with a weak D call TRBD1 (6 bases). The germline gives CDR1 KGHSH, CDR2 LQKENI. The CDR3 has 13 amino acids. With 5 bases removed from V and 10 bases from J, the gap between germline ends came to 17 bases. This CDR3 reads CASSASLQGGAFF. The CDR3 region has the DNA TGTGCCAGCTCAGCCTCCTTACAGGGTGGAGCTTTCTTT.

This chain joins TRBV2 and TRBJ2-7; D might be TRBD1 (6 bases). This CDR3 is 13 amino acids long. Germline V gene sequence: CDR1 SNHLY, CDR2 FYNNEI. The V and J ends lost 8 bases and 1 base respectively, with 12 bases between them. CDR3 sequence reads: CASATGYSYEQYV. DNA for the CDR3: TGTGCCAGCGCGACAGGCTATTCCTACGAGCAGTACGTC.

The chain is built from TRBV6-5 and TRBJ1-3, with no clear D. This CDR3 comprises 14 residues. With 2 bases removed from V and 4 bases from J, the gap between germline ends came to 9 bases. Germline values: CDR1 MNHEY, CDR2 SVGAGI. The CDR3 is CASSYGEYGNTIYF. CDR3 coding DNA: TGTGCCAGCAGTTACGGAGAGTACGGAAACACCATATATTTT.

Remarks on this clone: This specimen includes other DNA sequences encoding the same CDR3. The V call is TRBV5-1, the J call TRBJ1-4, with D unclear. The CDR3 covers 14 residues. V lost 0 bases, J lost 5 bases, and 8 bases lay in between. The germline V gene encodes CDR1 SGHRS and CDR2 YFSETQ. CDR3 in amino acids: CASSLDSRNEKLFF. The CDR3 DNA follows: TGCGCCAGCAGCTTGGATTCCAGGAATGAAAAACTGTTTTTT.

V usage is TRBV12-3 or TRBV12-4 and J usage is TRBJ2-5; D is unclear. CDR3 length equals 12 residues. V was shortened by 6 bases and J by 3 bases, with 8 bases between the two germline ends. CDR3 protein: CASSPEEETQYF. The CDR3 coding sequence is TGTGCCAGCAGCCCAGAAGAAGAGACCCAGTACTTC.

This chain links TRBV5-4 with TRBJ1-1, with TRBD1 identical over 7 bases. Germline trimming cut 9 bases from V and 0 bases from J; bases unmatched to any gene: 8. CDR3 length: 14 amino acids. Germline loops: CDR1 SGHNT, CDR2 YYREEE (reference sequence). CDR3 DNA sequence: TGTGCCACCTTTCGACAGGGACTGAACACTGAAGCTTTCTTT. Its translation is CATFRQGLNTEAFF. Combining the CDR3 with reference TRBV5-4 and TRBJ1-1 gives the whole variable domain ETGVTQSPTHLIKTRGQQVTLRCSSQSGHNTVSWYQQALGQGPQFIFQYYREEENGRGNFPPRFSGLQFPNYSSELNVNALELDDSALYLCATFRQGLNTEAFFGQGTRLTVV.

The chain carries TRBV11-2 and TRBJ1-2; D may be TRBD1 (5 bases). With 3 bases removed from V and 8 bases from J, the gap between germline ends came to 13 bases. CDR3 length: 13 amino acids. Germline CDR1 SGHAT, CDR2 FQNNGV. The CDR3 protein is CASSLGGMEGYTF. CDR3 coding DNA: TGTGCCAGCAGCTTGGGGGGAATGGAGGGCTACACCTTC.

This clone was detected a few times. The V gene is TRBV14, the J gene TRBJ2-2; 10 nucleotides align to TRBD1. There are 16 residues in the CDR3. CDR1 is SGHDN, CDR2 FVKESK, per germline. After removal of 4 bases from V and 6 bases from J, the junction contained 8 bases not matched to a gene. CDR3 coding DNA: TGTGCCAGCAGCCCGCCGGGACAGGGGATTGCCGGGGAGCTGTTTTTT. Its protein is CASSPPGQGIAGELFF. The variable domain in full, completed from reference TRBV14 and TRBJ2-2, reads EAGVTQFPSHSVIEKGQTVTLRCDPISGHDNLYWYRRVMGKEIKFLLHFVKESKQDESGMPNNRFLAERTGGTYSTLKVQPAELEDSGVYFCASSPPGQGIAGELFFGEGSRLTVL.

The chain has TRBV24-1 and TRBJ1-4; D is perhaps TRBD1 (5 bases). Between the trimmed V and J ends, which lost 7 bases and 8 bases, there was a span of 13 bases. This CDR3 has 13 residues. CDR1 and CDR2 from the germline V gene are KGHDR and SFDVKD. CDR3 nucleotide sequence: TGTGCCACCAGCCCGAGACGGGGGGAAAAACTGTTTTTT. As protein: CATSPRRGEKLFF.

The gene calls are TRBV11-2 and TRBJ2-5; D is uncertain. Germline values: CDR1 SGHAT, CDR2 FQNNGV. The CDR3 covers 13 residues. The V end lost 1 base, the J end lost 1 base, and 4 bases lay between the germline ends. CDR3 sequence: CASSLVIQETQYF. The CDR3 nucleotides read TGTGCCAGCAGCTTAGTTATCCAAGAGACCCAGTACTTC.

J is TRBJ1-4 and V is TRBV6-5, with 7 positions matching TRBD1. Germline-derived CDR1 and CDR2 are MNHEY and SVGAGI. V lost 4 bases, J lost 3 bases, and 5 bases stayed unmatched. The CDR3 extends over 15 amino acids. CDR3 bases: TGTGCCAGCAGTTCCAGACAGGGCCCTAATGAAAAACTGTTTTTT. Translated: CASSSRQGPNEKLFF.

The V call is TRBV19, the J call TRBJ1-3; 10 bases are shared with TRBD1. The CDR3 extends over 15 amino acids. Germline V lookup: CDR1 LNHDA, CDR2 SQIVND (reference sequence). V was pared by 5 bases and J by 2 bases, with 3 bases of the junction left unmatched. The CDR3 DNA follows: TGTGCCAGTAGTCTAGGGACAGGGGCTGGAAACACCATATATTTT. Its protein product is CASSLGTGAGNTIYF.

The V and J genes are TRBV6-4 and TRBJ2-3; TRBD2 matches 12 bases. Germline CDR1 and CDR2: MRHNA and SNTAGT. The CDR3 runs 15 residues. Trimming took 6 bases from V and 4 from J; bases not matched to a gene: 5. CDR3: CASSPLAGGSDTQYF. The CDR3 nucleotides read TGTGCCAGCAGCCCACTAGCGGGAGGATCAGATACGCAGTATTTT.

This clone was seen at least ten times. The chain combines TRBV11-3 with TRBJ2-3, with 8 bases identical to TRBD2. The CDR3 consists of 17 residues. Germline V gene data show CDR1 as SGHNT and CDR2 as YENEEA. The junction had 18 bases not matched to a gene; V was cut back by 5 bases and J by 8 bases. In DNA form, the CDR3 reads TGTGCCAGCAGCCCCCTAGGGGGTAGCGGGGTCCAGGGTACGCAGTATTTT. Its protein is CASSPLGGSGVQGTQYF.

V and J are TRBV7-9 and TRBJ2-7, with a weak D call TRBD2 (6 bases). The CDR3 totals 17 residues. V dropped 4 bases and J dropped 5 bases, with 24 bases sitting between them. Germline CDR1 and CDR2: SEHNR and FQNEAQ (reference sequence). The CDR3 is CASSSGVVGSGVDEQYF. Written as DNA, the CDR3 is TGTGCCAGCAGCTCAGGCGTGGTTGGTAGCGGCGTAGACGAGCAGTACTTC.

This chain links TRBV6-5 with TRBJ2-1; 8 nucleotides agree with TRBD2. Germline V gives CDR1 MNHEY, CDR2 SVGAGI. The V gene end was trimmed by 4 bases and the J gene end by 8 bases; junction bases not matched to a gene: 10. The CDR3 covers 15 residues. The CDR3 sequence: CASSSGREAIYEQFF. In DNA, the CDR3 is TGTGCCAGCAGTTCGGGGCGGGAGGCTATCTATGAGCAGTTCTTC.

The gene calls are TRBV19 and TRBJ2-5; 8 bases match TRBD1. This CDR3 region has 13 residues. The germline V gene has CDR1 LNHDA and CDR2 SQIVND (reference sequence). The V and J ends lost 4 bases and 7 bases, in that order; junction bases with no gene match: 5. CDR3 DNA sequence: TGTGCCAGTAGTAACGGACAGGGTTCGACCCAGTACTTC. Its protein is CASSNGQGSTQYF. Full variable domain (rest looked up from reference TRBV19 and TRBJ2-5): DGGITQSPKYLFRKEGQNVTLSCEQNLNHDAMYWYRQDPGQGLRLIYYSQIVNDFQKGDIAEGYSVSREKKESFPLTVTSAQKNPTAFYLCASSNGQGSTQYFGPGTRLLVL.

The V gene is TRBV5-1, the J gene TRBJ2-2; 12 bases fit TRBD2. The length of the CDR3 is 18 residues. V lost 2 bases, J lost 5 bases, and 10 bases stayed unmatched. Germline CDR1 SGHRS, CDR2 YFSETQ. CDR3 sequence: CASSLTSGRHVLTGELFF. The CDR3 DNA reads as TGCGCCAGCAGCTTAACTAGCGGGAGGCATGTTTTGACCGGGGAGCTGTTTTTT.

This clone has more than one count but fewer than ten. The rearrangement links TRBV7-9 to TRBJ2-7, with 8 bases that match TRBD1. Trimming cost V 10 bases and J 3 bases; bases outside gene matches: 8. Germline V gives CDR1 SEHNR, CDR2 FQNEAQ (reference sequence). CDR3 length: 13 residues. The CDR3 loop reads CATEGQGFYEQYF. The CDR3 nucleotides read TGTGCCACGGAAGGACAGGGCTTCTACGAGCAGTACTTC.

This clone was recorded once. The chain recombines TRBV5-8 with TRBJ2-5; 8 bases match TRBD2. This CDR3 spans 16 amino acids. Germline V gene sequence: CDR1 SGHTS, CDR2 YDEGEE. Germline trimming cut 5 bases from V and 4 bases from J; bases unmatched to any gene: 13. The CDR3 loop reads CASRQGDGTRRETQYF. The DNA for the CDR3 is TGTGCCAGCAGGCAAGGGGACGGGACTAGGCGAGAGACCCAGTACTTC.

The CDR3 nucleotides are TGTGCCAGCAGCGCAGTAGACAATAGCAATCAGCCCCAGCATTTT. Its translation: CASSAVDNSNQPQHF. The rearrangement links TRBV9 to TRBJ1-5; no firm D call. The CDR3 length is 15 residues. V gave up 3 bases and J gave up 0 bases, with 10 bases separating them. Germline V CDR1 and CDR2: SGDLS, YYNGEE.

The CDR3 spells CASSGGAISYEQYF. The CDR3 DNA reads TGTGCCAGCAGTGGGGGGGCGATCTCCTACGAGCAGTACTTC. The rearrangement joins TRBV7-8 to TRBJ2-7; the D gene is possibly TRBD2 (7 bases). Germline assignment: CDR1 SGHVS and CDR2 FQNEAQ. There are 14 residues in the CDR3. Trimming shortened V by 6 bases and J by 0 bases, and 12 bases separated the two germline ends.

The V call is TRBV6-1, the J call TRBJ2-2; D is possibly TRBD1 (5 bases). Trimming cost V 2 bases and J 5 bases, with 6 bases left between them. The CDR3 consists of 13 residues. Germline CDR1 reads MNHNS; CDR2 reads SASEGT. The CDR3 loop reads CASSEKGTGELFF. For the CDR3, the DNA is TGTGCCAGCAGTGAAAAGGGGACCGGGGAGCTGTTTTTT.

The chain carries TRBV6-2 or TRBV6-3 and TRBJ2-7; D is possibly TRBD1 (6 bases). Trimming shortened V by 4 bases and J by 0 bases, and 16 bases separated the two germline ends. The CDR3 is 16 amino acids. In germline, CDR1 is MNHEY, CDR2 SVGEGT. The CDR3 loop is CASSSTAGARSYEQYV. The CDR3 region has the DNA TGTGCCAGCAGTTCCACAGCAGGGGCCCGCTCCTACGAGCAGTACGTC.

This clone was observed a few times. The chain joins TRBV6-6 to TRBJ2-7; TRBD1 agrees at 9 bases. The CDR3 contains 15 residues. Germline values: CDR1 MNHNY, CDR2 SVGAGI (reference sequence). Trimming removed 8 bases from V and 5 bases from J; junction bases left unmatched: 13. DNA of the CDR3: TGTGCCAGCTGCCGAGGGACAGGGTGGTTCGACGAGCAGTACGTC. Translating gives CASCRGTGWFDEQYV.

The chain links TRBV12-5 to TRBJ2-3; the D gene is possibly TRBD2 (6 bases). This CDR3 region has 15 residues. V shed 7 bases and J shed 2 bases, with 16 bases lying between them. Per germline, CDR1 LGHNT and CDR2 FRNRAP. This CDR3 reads CASARGGTDTDTQYF. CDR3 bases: TGTGCTAGTGCCAGAGGCGGGACCGACACAGATACGCAGTATTTT. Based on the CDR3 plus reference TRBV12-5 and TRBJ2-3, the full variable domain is DARVTQTPRHKVTEMGQEVTMRCQPILGHNTVFWYRQTMMQGLELLAYFRNRAPLDDSGMPKDRFSAEMPDATLATLKIQPSEPRDSAVYFCASARGGTDTDTQYFGPGTRLTVL.

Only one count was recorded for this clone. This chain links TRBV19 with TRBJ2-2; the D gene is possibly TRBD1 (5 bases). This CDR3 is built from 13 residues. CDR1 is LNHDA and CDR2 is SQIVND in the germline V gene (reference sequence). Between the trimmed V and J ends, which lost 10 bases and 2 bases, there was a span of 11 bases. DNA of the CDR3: TGTGCCACCACGGACACTAACACCGGGGAGCTGTTTTTT. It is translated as CATTDTNTGELFF. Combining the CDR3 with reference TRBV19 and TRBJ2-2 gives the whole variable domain DGGITQSPKYLFRKEGQNVTLSCEQNLNHDAMYWYRQDPGQGLRLIYYSQIVNDFQKGDIAEGYSVSREKKESFPLTVTSAQKNPTAFYLCATTDTNTGELFFGEGSRLTVL.

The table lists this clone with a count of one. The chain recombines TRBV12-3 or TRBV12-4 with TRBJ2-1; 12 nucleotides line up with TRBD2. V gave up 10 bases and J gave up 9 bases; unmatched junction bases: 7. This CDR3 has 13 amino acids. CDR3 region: CATGTSGWGEQFF. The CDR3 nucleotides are TGTGCCACCGGGACTAGCGGGTGGGGTGAGCAGTTCTTC.